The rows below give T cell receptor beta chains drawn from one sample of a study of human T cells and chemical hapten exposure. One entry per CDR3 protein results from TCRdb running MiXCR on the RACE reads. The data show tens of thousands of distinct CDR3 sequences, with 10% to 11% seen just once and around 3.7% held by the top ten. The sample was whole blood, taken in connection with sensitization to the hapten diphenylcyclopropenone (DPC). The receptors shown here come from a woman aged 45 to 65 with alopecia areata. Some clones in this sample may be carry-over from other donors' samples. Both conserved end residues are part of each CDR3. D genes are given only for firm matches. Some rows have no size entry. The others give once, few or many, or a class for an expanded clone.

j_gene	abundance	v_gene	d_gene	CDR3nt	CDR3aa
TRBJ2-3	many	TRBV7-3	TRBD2	TGTGCCAGCAGCGGAGGACTAGCGGGGGGCACAGATACGCAGTATTTT	CASSGGLAGGTDTQYF
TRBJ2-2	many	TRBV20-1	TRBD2	TGCAGTGCTAGAAAGCGAGCGGGAGTTGGCACCGGGGAGCTGTTTTTT	CSARKRAGVGTGELFF
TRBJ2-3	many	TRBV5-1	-	TGCGCCAGCAGCCAGACAGTCACAGATACGCAGTATTTT	CASSQTVTDTQYF
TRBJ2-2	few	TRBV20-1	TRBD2	TGCAGTGCTGCGGGACTAGCGGAAAGGACCGGGGAGCTGTTTTTT	CSAAGLAERTGELFF
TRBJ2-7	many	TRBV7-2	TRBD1	TGTGCCAGCAGCCCTAGGGGACAGCACGAGCAGTACTTC	CASSPRGQHEQYF
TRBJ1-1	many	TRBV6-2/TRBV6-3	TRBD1	TGTGCCAGCAGCAGGCCGGGACAGGGTTGGACTGAAGCTTTCTTT	CASSRPGQGWTEAFF
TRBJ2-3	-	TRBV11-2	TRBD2	TGTGCCAGCAGTGACCGGGAGGCAGATACGCAGTATTTT	CASSDREADTQYF
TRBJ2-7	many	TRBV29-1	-	TGCAGCGTAGGGGACTTCTACGAGCAGTACTTC	CSVGDFYEQYF
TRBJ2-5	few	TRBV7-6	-	TGTGCCAGCAGCGCCCGCCCAGCCACAGGGATCAGGGAGACCCAGTACTTC	CASSARPATGIRETQYF
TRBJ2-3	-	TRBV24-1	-	TGTGCCACCAGTGATTTGCAACGTAAAGATACGCAGTATTTT	CATSDLQRKDTQYF
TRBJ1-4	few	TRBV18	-	TGTGCCAGCTCACCCCCGACAGTCGAAAAACTGTTTTTT	CASSPPTVEKLFF
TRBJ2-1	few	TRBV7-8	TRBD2	TGTGCCAGCAGCTTACACGGGGGACTAGCGGTAGAGCAGTTCTTC	CASSLHGGLAVEQFF
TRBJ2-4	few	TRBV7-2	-	TGTGCCAGCAGCCGAGGGCGGTGGGACAAAAACATTCAGTACTTC	CASSRGRWDKNIQYF
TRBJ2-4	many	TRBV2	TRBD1	TGTGCCAGCGGCAGGGGGCAAAACATTCAGTACTTC	CASGRGQNIQYF
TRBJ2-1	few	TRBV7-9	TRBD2	TGTGCCAGCAGCTTAGAAGGACTAGCCTCGGCTGAGCAGTTCTTC	CASSLEGLASAEQFF
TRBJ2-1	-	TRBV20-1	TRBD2	TGCAGTGCTAGAGACGCGACTAGCGGGAGAATAAATGAGCAGTTCTTC	CSARDATSGRINEQFF
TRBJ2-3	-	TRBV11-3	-	TGTGCCAGCAGCGGAGAGGTGCGAGGAGATACGCAGTATTTT	CASSGEVRGDTQYF
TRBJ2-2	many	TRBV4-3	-	TGCGCCAGCAGCCAAGATTCGGGCCACTGGAACACCGGGGAGCTGTTTTTT	CASSQDSGHWNTGELFF
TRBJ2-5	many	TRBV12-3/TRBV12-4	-	TGTGCCAGCAGTTTACAACGAGAGACCCAGTACTTC	CASSLQRETQYF
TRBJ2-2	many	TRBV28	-	TGTGCCAGCATTAGAGGGGTCGCCGGGGAGCTGTTTTTT	CASIRGVAGELFF
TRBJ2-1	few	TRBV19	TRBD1	TGTGCCAGTAGTGCAAACCCGGGACAGGGGTCCTACAATGAGCAGTTCTTC	CASSANPGQGSYNEQFF
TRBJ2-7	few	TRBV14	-	TGTGCCAGCAGCCCGTTAGGTACTAGCCAGGAGCAGTACTTC	CASSPLGTSQEQYF
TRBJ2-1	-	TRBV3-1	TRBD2	TGTGCCAGCAGCCCGAAAGATGGGTTAGCGGGAGCAATATACAATGAGCAGTTCTTC	CASSPKDGLAGAIYNEQFF
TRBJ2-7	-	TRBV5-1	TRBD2	TGCGCCAGCAGCTCACTAGCGGGAGGGGTCCGCTCCTACGAGCAGTACTTC	CASSSLAGGVRSYEQYF